One sample yielded the 6 T cell receptor beta chains listed below, sequenced in a study of OX40 agonist ivuxolimab in advanced cancers. The method was the immunoSEQ multiplex PCR assay. The source is immuneACCESS, and TCRdb retained only in-frame sequences with V and J called. Part of the clones is not carried over; for the studies checked, unresolved V genes explain less than half of this, and the remainder is unexplained. Here the sample has over 40,000 clones; roughly 88% occur a single time. The ten top clones hold approximately 1.6% of the sample. The sample here was CD4+ or CD8+ T cells sorted from blood, taken in a trial of the OX40 agonist ivuxolimab. The receptor source for this set is an adult with an advanced solid tumor such as melanoma, head and neck, liver or kidney cancer.

The count of this clone is one. J is TRBJ1-3 and V is TRBV19, with D maybe TRBD1 (5 bases). The CDR3 spans 12 residues. CDR1 LNHDA and CDR2 SQIVND come from the germline V gene (reference sequence). V was clipped by 4 bases and J by 13 bases, with 14 bases between them. The CDR3 is CASSTPGHGIYF. In DNA, the CDR3 is TGTGCCAGTAGTACCCCAGGACACGGGATATATTTT. Full variable domain (outside the CDR3, taken from reference TRBV19 and TRBJ1-3): DGGITQSPKYLFRKEGQNVTLSCEQNLNHDAMYWYRQDPGQGLRLIYYSQIVNDFQKGDIAEGYSVSREKKESFPLTVTSAQKNPTAFYLCASSTPGHGIYFGEGSWLTVV.

This clone was seen just once. The chain recombines TRBV20-1 with TRBJ2-1, with D unresolved. V was shortened by 4 bases and J by 5 bases, with 6 bases between the two germline ends. The CDR3 covers 11 residues. Germline assignment: CDR1 DFQATT and CDR2 SNEGSKA (reference sequence). The CDR3 nucleotides are TGCAGTGCTAAACCGGACAATGAGCAGTTCTTC. Translated: CSAKPDNEQFF.

The chain combines TRBV27 with TRBJ1-1; a possible D gene is TRBD1 (6 bases). This CDR3 spans 15 amino acids. In germline, CDR1 is MNHEY, CDR2 SMNVEV (reference sequence). Trimming stripped 6 bases from V and 2 bases from J, with 16 bases between. For the CDR3, the DNA is TGTGCCAGCAGCTACAGGGATCGAAGAAACACTGAAGCTTTCTTT. This sequence encodes CASSYRDRRNTEAFF.

The V gene is TRBV14, the J gene TRBJ2-1, with 7 positions matching TRBD2. The V segment lost 1 base and the J segment 6 bases; nucleotides outside the gene matches: 6. CDR3 length: 15 residues. Per germline, CDR1 SGHDN and CDR2 FVKESK. The CDR3 bases are TGTGCCAGCAGCCAAGTGGCGGGAGTTATCAATGAGCAGTTCTTC. It encodes CASSQVAGVINEQFF.

This sequence joins TRBV7-3 and TRBJ2-2; tentatively, D is TRBD1 (6 bases). The germline V gene has CDR1 SGHTA and CDR2 FQGTGA. CDR3 size: 16 residues. Trimming left V 5 bases short and J 1 base short, with 14 bases between. The CDR3 DNA reads TGTGCCAGCAGCCGATTCGGACAGATGAACACCGGGGAGCTGTTTTTT. This codes for CASSRFGQMNTGELFF.

The chain has TRBV5-6 and TRBJ2-5; D is possibly TRBD1 or TRBD2 (5 bases each). With 6 bases removed from V and 5 bases from J, the gap between germline ends came to 20 bases. Germline CDR1 SGHDT, CDR2 YYEEEE. The CDR3 is 15 residues long. CDR3 sequence (DNA): TGTGCCAGCACCTCACTGGGGGTAGCATGGGAGACCCAGTACTTC. Residues: CASTSLGVAWETQYF.